Below are 14 T cell receptor beta chains sequenced from a single sample in a study of CD8 T cells in Susac syndrome. cDNA came from about 0.5 to 1 ug RNA primed by random hexamers. Using its own MiXCR run on the immunoSEQ multiplex PCR reads, TCRdb lists one record per CDR3 protein. Seen here are about 210,000 distinct CDR3 sequences, over 85% observed once, and the top ten hold approximately 0.094%. Specimen: CD4+ T cells from PBMCs. The receptors come from a human donor in good health.

This clonotype was detected only once. The chain couples TRBV7-2 to TRBJ1-5; 8 positions match TRBD1. Germline-derived CDR1 and CDR2 are SGHTA and FQGNSA. Unmatched junction bases numbered 4, after V lost 1 base and J lost 5 bases. The CDR3 totals 15 residues. The CDR3 protein is CASSLEAGGDQPQHF. CDR3 in DNA: TGTGCCAGCAGCTTAGAGGCAGGGGGCGATCAGCCCCAGCATTTT.

The chain recombines TRBV30 with TRBJ1-2; D not certain. The CDR3 contains 17 residues. Trimming left V 2 bases short and J 4 bases short, with 23 bases between. Germline CDR1 and CDR2: GTSNPN and SVGIG (reference sequence). The chain's CDR3 is CAWSPVAGPRSIYGYTF. The CDR3 DNA reads TGTGCCTGGAGTCCCGTGGCAGGCCCACGAAGTATCTATGGCTACACCTTC.

The chain has TRBV24-1 and TRBJ2-5; D could derive from TRBD1 or TRBD2 (5 bases each). The V and J ends lost 4 bases and 7 bases respectively, with 18 bases between them. The CDR3 contains 15 residues. The V gene's germline CDR1 is KGHDR and CDR2 SFDVKD. In nucleotides, the CDR3 is TGTGCCACCAGTGAAGAAACCGGGACCCAGGGGACCCAGTACTTC. This encodes CATSEETGTQGTQYF.

The genes are TRBV5-1 and TRBJ2-4; unclear D gene. The CDR3 spans 14 residues. Germline V gene lookup returns CDR1 SGHRS and CDR2 YFSETQ. V was pared by 4 bases and J by 8 bases, with 16 bases between. The DNA for the CDR3 is TGCGCCAGCAGCCCGCAGGTTGTTGAAGACATTCAGTACTTC. Protein: CASSPQVVEDIQYF.

The chain combines TRBV10-3 with TRBJ2-5; no definite D call. CDR1 is ENHRY, CDR2 SYGVKD, per germline. The length of the CDR3 is 13 residues. The V end lost 3 bases, the J end lost 4 bases, and 9 bases lay between the germline ends. The CDR3: CAISDPTLETQYF. For the CDR3, the DNA is TGTGCCATCAGTGATCCTACCTTAGAGACCCAGTACTTC.

The chain has TRBV29-1 and TRBJ2-5; tentatively, D is TRBD1 (5 bases). CDR3 length equals 12 residues. Trimming removed 5 bases at V and 1 base at J, with 8 bases between. Germline V gene data show CDR1 as SQVTM and CDR2 as ANQGSEA. The CDR3 here is CSVIDSQETQYF. DNA for the CDR3: TGCAGCGTTATCGACAGCCAAGAGACCCAGTACTTC.

The rearrangement uses TRBV5-1 and TRBJ1-2; D not resolved. Trimming stripped 4 bases from V and 3 bases from J, with 16 bases between. The V gene's germline CDR1 is SGHRS and CDR2 YFSETQ. This CDR3 has 15 amino acids. CDR3 bases: TGCGCCAGCAGCGAGGACCGGGGTGATGACTATGGCTACACCTTC. Protein: CASSEDRGDDYGYTF.

The chain employs TRBV3-1 and TRBJ2-4; 9 bases line up with TRBD1. This CDR3 region has 16 residues. V gave up 3 bases and J gave up 2 bases; unmatched junction bases: 5. Germline CDR1 and CDR2: LGHDT and YNNKEL (reference sequence). The DNA of the CDR3 is TGTGCCAGCAGCCAGGAAGGACAGGGGACCAAAAACATTCAGTACTTC. This gives the protein CASSQEGQGTKNIQYF.

The table lists this clonotype with a count of one. The chain's CDR3 is CASSSFYETERRSPLHF. CDR3 sequence (DNA): TGCGCCAGCAGCTCGTTCTATGAGACCGAACGACGTTCACCCCTCCACTTT. The rearrangement joins TRBV5-1 to TRBJ1-6, with unresolved D. CDR3 length: 17 residues. From germline, CDR1 is SGHRS and CDR2 YFSETQ. V lost 3 bases to trimming and J lost 9 bases, with 22 bases between them.

The J gene is TRBJ2-1, the V gene TRBV14; 7 positions agree with TRBD2. Germline assignment: CDR1 SGHDN and CDR2 FVKESK. The trim removed 0 bases at V and 1 base at J, leaving 9 bases unmatched. This CDR3 has 18 amino acids. DNA of the CDR3: TGTGCCAGCAGCCAAGAATGGGCGGGAGTGGGATCCTACAATGAGCAGTTCTTC. Its protein is CASSQEWAGVGSYNEQFF.

The chain uses TRBV10-3 and TRBJ2-1; 7 bases are shared with TRBD2. Germline V gives CDR1 ENHRY, CDR2 SYGVKD. Trimming removed 2 bases from V and 5 bases from J; junction bases left unmatched: 3. The CDR3 runs 14 residues. The CDR3 DNA reads TGTGCCATCAGTGAGGCGGGGGAACACAATGAGCAGTTCTTC. Encoded protein: CAISEAGEHNEQFF.

This chain links TRBV3-1 with TRBJ2-7; the D gene is possibly TRBD1 (6 bases). The CDR3 runs 14 residues. Germline CDR1 is LGHDT and CDR2 is YNNKEL (reference sequence). The V end lost 9 bases, the J end lost 0 bases, and 15 bases lay between the germline ends. The CDR3 spells CASGGRDPSYEQYF. CDR3 DNA: TGTGCCAGTGGGGGCCGGGATCCCTCCTACGAGCAGTACTTC.

This chain uses TRBV5-1 with TRBJ2-7; TRBD1 aligns across 7 bases. Looked up from germline, CDR1 is SGHRS and CDR2 is YFSETQ. The V gene end was trimmed by 7 bases and the J gene end by 3 bases; junction bases not matched to a gene: 10. The CDR3 runs to 14 residues. The CDR3: CASRQTGSVYEQYF. CDR3 in DNA: TGCGCCAGCCGCCAGACAGGGTCGGTCTACGAGCAGTACTTC. Filled out from reference TRBV5-1 and TRBJ2-7, the complete variable domain reads KAGVTQTPRYLIKTRGQQVTLSCSPISGHRSVSWYQQTPGQGLQFLFEYFSETQRNKGNFPGRFSGRQFSNSRSEMNVSTLELGDSALYLCASRQTGSVYEQYFGPGTRLTVT.

The rearrangement links TRBV7-8 to TRBJ2-1, with TRBD2 identical over 10 bases. V trimming: 5 bases; J trimming: 1 base; junction bases outside the gene matches: 11. This CDR3 is built from 18 residues. Per the germline V gene, CDR1 is SGHVS and CDR2 is FQNEAQ. The CDR3 loop is CASSLTLAGDESYNEQFF. The CDR3 DNA sequence: TGTGCCAGCAGCCTTACTCTAGCGGGGGACGAATCCTACAATGAGCAGTTCTTC.